Listed below are T cell receptor beta chains from one sample, sequenced in a study of blood T cell repertoires in COVID-19. The table came from immunoSEQ multiplex PCR; TCRdb's copy has only in-frame clones and leaves some out. The repertoire has around 300,000 clones, around nine tenths of them found once; the top ten carry around 1.9%. The sequenced sample consisted of PBMCs or T cells enriched from blood (not recorded which). These receptors came from a woman aged 60-75 years who had recovered from COVID-19. Each CDR3 is given with its conserved first and last residue. D genes are given only for firm matches. Expanded clones are given a class, and other clones once, few, many or no size at all.

V,size,D,J,DNA,CDR3
TRBV28,.,.,TRBJ1-3,TGTGCCAGCTCAGATTGGGAGGTCACTGGCTCTGGAAACACCATATATTTT,CASSDWEVTGSGNTIYF
TRBV28,.,.,TRBJ1-2,TGTGCCAGCACCGGGGGGGGCCCCAGCTACACCTTC,CASTGGGPSYTF
TRBV5-1,once,TRBD2,TRBJ2-5,TGCGCCAGCAGCCTCGGGACTAGCGGTTGGCAAGAGACCCAGTACTTC,CASSLGTSGWQETQYF
TRBV12-5,.,TRBD2,TRBJ2-7,TGTGCTAGTGGTCCGGGCCCTCTAGCGGCCTACGAGCAGTACTTC,CASGPGPLAAYEQYF
TRBV12-5,.,.,TRBJ2-1,TGTGCTAGTGGTACCAGGGGCCCGGAGAATGAGCAGTTCTTC,CASGTRGPENEQFF
TRBV7-9,.,.,TRBJ2-5,TGTGCCAGCAGCTTAGTTGGGAGAGAGACCCAGTACTTC,CASSLVGRETQYF
TRBV24-1,.,.,TRBJ1-1,TGTGCCACCAAGAACCAGGGTAAAGCTTTCTTT,CATKNQGKAFF
TRBV27,.,.,TRBJ2-5,TGTGCCAGCATCGGACAGAACCAAGAGACCCAGTACTTC,CASIGQNQETQYF
TRBV15,.,.,TRBJ1-5,TGTGCCACCAGCGGAGATTATAGCAATCAGCCCCAGCATTTT,CATSGDYSNQPQHF
TRBV27,.,TRBD2,TRBJ2-3,TGTGCCAGCAGTTTAGACGCTAGCGGCCTGCGCACAGATACGCAGTATTTT,CASSLDASGLRTDTQYF
TRBV18,.,.,TRBJ2-6,TGTGCCAGCTCACCACCGACGGAGGGTGGGGCCAACGTCCTGACTTTC,CASSPPTEGGANVLTF
TRBV6-5,.,.,TRBJ1-1,TGTGCCAGCAGTTCCGAGAGGTTTAACACTGAAGCTTTCTTT,CASSSERFNTEAFF
TRBV13,.,TRBD1,TRBJ2-7,TGTGCCAGCAGCGCCTCCGGGACAGGGTTCCACGAGCAGTACTTC,CASSASGTGFHEQYF
TRBV10-3,.,.,TRBJ2-3,TGTGCCACCAACCCGACAGACACAGATACGCAGTATTTT,CATNPTDTDTQYF
TRBV7-2,.,.,TRBJ1-5,TGTGCCAGCAGCTTAAATCCCCAGGGACTCAATCAGCCCCAGCATTTT,CASSLNPQGLNQPQHF
TRBV15,.,.,TRBJ1-5,TGTGCCACCAGCAGAGTTGGCAGCAATCAGCCCCAGCATTTT,CATSRVGSNQPQHF
TRBV28,.,.,TRBJ2-3,TGTGCCAGCCAGGGGCAGGGCAGCACAGATACGCAGTATTTT,CASQGQGSTDTQYF
TRBV14,.,.,TRBJ1-5,TGTGCCAGCAGCCAAGGACAGTTCCAGCCCCAGCATTTT,CASSQGQFQPQHF
TRBV28,.,.,TRBJ2-5,TGTGCCAGCAGCCCCCGGAGCCCCCCGGAGACCCAGTACTTC,CASSPRSPPETQYF
TRBV12-3/TRBV12-4,.,.,TRBJ1-2,TGTGCCAGCGCCTACAACAGGGACTATGGCTACACCTTC,CASAYNRDYGYTF
TRBV12-3/TRBV12-4,few,.,TRBJ1-5,TGTGCCAGCAGTTCCTGGCAGTTGGTCCCCCAGCATTTT,CASSSWQLVPQHF
TRBV29-1,.,.,TRBJ1-4,TGCAGCGTTGCAGGGGCAACTAATGAAAAACTGTTTTTT,CSVAGATNEKLFF
TRBV30,.,.,TRBJ1-6,TGTGCCTGGAGAATCGGGGTGATTTCACCCCTCCACTTT,CAWRIGVISPLHF
TRBV6-5,.,.,TRBJ1-6,TGTGCCAGCAGTTACGATTTAGGGGGTTCACCCCTCCACTTT,CASSYDLGGSPLHF
TRBV6-5,.,.,TRBJ2-6,TGTGCCAGCGAAGACTCCCCGTTTATGGGCGTCCTGACTTTC,CASEDSPFMGVLTF
TRBV5-1,.,.,TRBJ2-1,TGCGCCAGCAGCTTGGACAGTTACAATGAGCAGTTCTTC,CASSLDSYNEQFF
TRBV19,.,TRBD1,TRBJ1-2,TGTGCCAGTAGTACCCCGGGACAGGGTTCTTTTGGCTACACCTTC,CASSTPGQGSFGYTF
TRBV7-3,.,TRBD1,TRBJ2-1,TGTGCCAGCAGCCCAACCGGGACAGGTGCGAATGAGCAGTTCTTC,CASSPTGTGANEQFF
TRBV28,once,.,TRBJ1-5,TGTGCCAGCAGATTAAGGGGTATTGGGGCCCAGCATTTT,CASRLRGIGAQHF
TRBV19,.,.,TRBJ1-1,TGTGCCAGTAGTATTGGACAGACGAACACTGAAGCTTTCTTT,CASSIGQTNTEAFF
TRBV7-9,once,TRBD2,TRBJ2-1,TGTGCCAGCAGCTTAGTAGCACTAGCGGGAGGTACCAAGTTCTTC,CASSLVALAGGTKFF